The entry below gives a single TCR beta chain sequence along with its context. With random hexamers, about 0.45 to 1 ug RNA was reverse transcribed. Across 54 Vbeta and 13 Jbeta, immunoSEQ multiplex PCR amplified TCR beta CDR3. TCRdb redid the calling of the immunoSEQ multiplex PCR reads with MiXCR, one entry per CDR3 protein. The top ten clones hold about 0.15% of a sample with under 200,000 distinct CDR3 sequences, 85% to 95% of them seen once. This specimen comes from a study of CD8 T cells in Susac syndrome. The V gene lost 2 bases and the J gene lost 7 bases, with 9 bases spanning the gap. Germline CDR1 and CDR2: WSHSY and SAAADI. This CDR3 region has 12 residues. Peripheral blood CD8+ and CD4+ T cells were profiled by TCR beta sequencing. The multiple sclerosis controls comprised treatment-naive patients whose relapsing-remitting disease was stable or active. Negative isolation was applied to CD8+ and CD4+ T cells, and FACS enrichment was applied to TEMRA cells.

This clonotype was obtained from a human donor with multiple sclerosis. Sample: CD8+ T cells from PBMCs. V is TRBV10-2 and J is TRBJ2-7, with D uncertain. Here the CDR3 reads CASSENLGEQYF. The CDR3 region has the DNA TGCGCCAGCAGTGAGAACCTCGGGGAGCAGTACTTC.